Following are 11 T cell receptor beta chains from one sample sequenced in a study of long-term antiretroviral therapy in people with HIV. An immunoSEQ assay, version v3.0, was performed at survey level. Data came from immunoSEQ multiplex PCR; TCRdb stores just in-frame clones and leaves some out. The data hold around 28,000 clones, with just over 85% observed a single time. The sequenced sample was unsorted PBMCs, obtained 0.8 years after starting antiretroviral therapy. The source is a woman in her 30s with HIV.

The chain employs TRBV6-5 and TRBJ2-2, with TRBD1 as a possible D gene (6 bases). Trimming left V 2 bases short and J 2 bases short, with 9 bases between. The germline CDR1 and CDR2 sequences are MNHEY and SVGAGI. The CDR3 length is 15 residues. CDR3 bases: TGTGCCAGCAGTTACGTGGGGGCCAACACCGGGGAGCTGTTTTTT. It specifies CASSYVGANTGELFF.

The chain employs TRBV5-5 and TRBJ2-6; no reliable D call. Germline V CDR1 and CDR2: SGHKS, YYEKEE (reference sequence). V dropped 1 base and J dropped 0 bases, with 11 bases sitting between them. The CDR3 is 17 residues long. CDR3 bases: TGTGCCAGCAGCTTGTACGCAGATACCTCTGGGGCCAACGTCCTGACTTTC. Its protein product is CASSLYADTSGANVLTF.

The gene calls are TRBV27 and TRBJ1-1; D not resolved. With 4 bases removed from V and 4 bases from J, the gap between germline ends came to 10 bases. Germline V lookup: CDR1 MNHEY, CDR2 SMNVEV (reference sequence). The CDR3 has 13 residues. DNA of the CDR3: TGTGCCAGCAGTTACAGCTCGAGCACTGAAGCTTTCTTT. This sequence encodes CASSYSSSTEAFF.

V and J are TRBV5-6 and TRBJ1-2; weak D call: TRBD1 (5 bases). Germline V gene lookup returns CDR1 SGHDT and CDR2 YYEEEE. This CDR3 is 13 amino acids long. V gave up 4 bases and J gave up 7 bases, with 14 bases separating them. CDR3 bases: TGTGCCAGCAGCCCCCTCCAGGGCTCTGGCTACACCTTC. This encodes CASSPLQGSGYTF.

In its sample, this clone was seen once. The gene calls are TRBV6-5 and TRBJ1-4, with TRBD1 identical over 10 bases. Looked up from germline, CDR1 is MNHEY and CDR2 is SVGAGI. Trimming at V came to 7 bases and at J to 5 bases, leaving 4 bases not matched to a gene. The CDR3 extends over 14 amino acids. CDR3 coding DNA: TGTGCCAGCACCAAGGACAGGGGGAATGAAAAACTGTTTTTT. Encoded protein: CASTKDRGNEKLFF.

The CDR3 spells CASSEALGGRGGQPQHF. CDR3 sequence (DNA): TGTGCCAGCAGTGAAGCGCTCGGGGGGAGGGGAGGTCAGCCCCAGCATTTT. J is TRBJ1-5 and V is TRBV2; D possibly corresponds to TRBD1 (5 bases). V was cut by 0 bases and J by 6 bases, with 18 bases left in between. The CDR3 covers 17 residues. CDR1 is SNHLY, CDR2 FYNNEI, per germline.

The V gene is TRBV2, the J gene TRBJ1-1; D remains unclear. Germline V lookup: CDR1 SNHLY, CDR2 FYNNEI. Trimming shortened V by 6 bases and J by 7 bases, and 12 bases separated the two germline ends. The CDR3 extends over 12 amino acids. The DNA of the CDR3 is TGTGCCAGCAGCCTAGGACGAGATGAAGCTTTCTTT. Residues: CASSLGRDEAFF. Combining the CDR3 with reference TRBV2 and TRBJ1-1 gives the whole variable domain EPEVTQTPSHQVTQMGQEVILRCVPISNHLYFYWYRQILGQKVEFLVSFYNNEISEKSEIFDDQFSVERPDGSNFTLKIRSTKLEDSAMYFCASSLGRDEAFFGQGTRLTVV.

The chain links TRBV7-2 to TRBJ2-1, with D hard to call. This CDR3 comprises 13 residues. CDR1 is SGHTA, CDR2 FQGNSA, per germline. With 1 base removed from V and 9 bases from J, the gap between germline ends came to 10 bases. The CDR3 loop is CASSLEPYAEQFF. CDR3 nucleotide sequence: TGTGCCAGCAGCTTAGAGCCGTACGCTGAGCAGTTCTTC.

The chain combines TRBV5-6 with TRBJ2-1; D is perhaps TRBD1 (5 bases). CDR1 is SGHDT and CDR2 is YYEEEE in the germline V gene. The CDR3 length is 14 residues. V shed 3 bases and J shed 3 bases, with 10 bases lying between them. CDR3 DNA: TGTGCCAGCAGCTATCCAGGGAACTACAATGAGCAGTTCTTC. It encodes CASSYPGNYNEQFF.

This chain links TRBV30 with TRBJ1-4; TRBD1 might be the D (5 bases). Trimming cost V 2 bases and J 4 bases, with 11 bases left between them. Germline lookup yields CDR1 GTSNPN and CDR2 SVGIG (reference sequence). The CDR3 has 14 amino acids. The CDR3 nucleotides read TGTGCCTGGAGTCACGGGACCCTTAATGAAAAACTGTTTTTT. Translated, it gives CAWSHGTLNEKLFF.

The chain uses TRBV12-5 and TRBJ2-6; D is ambiguous. The V end was cut by 1 base, the J end by 0 bases, with 4 bases between. This CDR3 comprises 15 residues. Looked up from germline, CDR1 is LGHNT and CDR2 is FRNRAP. CDR3 region: CASGLAGSGANVLTF. CDR3 DNA: TGTGCTAGTGGTTTGGCCGGCTCTGGGGCCAACGTCCTGACTTTC. Full variable domain (remainder filled in from reference TRBV12-5 and TRBJ2-6): DARVTQTPRHKVTEMGQEVTMRCQPILGHNTVFWYRQTMMQGLELLAYFRNRAPLDDSGMPKDRFSAEMPDATLATLKIQPSEPRDSAVYFCASGLAGSGANVLTFGAGSRLTVL.